This TCR beta chain was identified during a study of T cells in Graves' hyperthyroidism and ophthalmopathy. Amplified TCR beta CDR3 regions came from RNA transcripts. The primer set for the first-round RT-PCR of the TCR CDR3 was HTBI. Each CDR3 protein gets one entry after TCRdb re-called the multiplex PCR reads with MiXCR. The sample carries 650,000 to 800,000 distinct CDR3 sequences, about 45% recorded once. In this sample, this clonotype turned up many times. As yet, its antigen is unknown. The diagnostic basis comprised clinical symptoms, serum thyroxine and TRAb, thyroid ultrasound and orbital computed tomography. Trimming took off 1 base at V and 8 bases at J, with 14 bases between the two ends. The CDR3 spans 15 residues. Per germline, CDR1 SGHTA and CDR2 FQGNSA. Study-wide results and caveats: Onset of ophthalmopathy came a median 6.5 months after the model predicted it.

The chain joins TRBV7-2 to TRBJ1-4; D call uncertain. The source is an adult man with Graves' disease, either hyperthyroidism or ophthalmopathy (not recorded which). Source material: peripheral blood or thyroid tissue (not recorded which). The CDR3: CASSLGGGRNEKLFF. The CDR3 DNA reads as TGTGCCAGCAGCTTAGGGGGAGGGCGCAACGAAAAACTGTTTTTT.